Below are 2 T cell receptor beta chains sequenced from a single sample in a study of shared clonotypes between healthy human individuals. Some clones are missing from TCRdb's copy, which holds only in-frame ones; the method was immunoSEQ multiplex PCR. The sample comprises 600,000 to 750,000 clones, 55% to 75% of which are singletons, and under 2% rests with the top ten. The source material was memory CD4+ T cells sorted from blood. Subset meaning: CD45RA-negative fraction. Source of these receptors: a woman younger than 45 in good health.

The genes are TRBV20-1 and TRBJ1-4, with a tentative D call TRBD1 (5 bases). The CDR3 loop spans 11 amino acids. V lost 5 bases and J 17 bases, leaving 18 bases between the germline ends. Germline V gives CDR1 DFQATT, CDR2 SNEGSKA (reference sequence). DNA for the CDR3: TGCAGTGCTTCACTTAGGGGCGGGGTTTTTTTT. This gives the protein CSASLRGGVFF.

The V and J genes are TRBV19 and TRBJ2-2; D unresolved. V lost 7 bases to trimming and J lost 7 bases, with 16 bases between them. The CDR3 is 14 residues long. Germline V CDR1 and CDR2: LNHDA, SQIVND (reference sequence). The CDR3 DNA sequence: TGTGCCAGTACCTATAGGGAAGGAATCGGGGAGCTGTTTTTT. Translated, it gives CASTYREGIGELFF.